This record concerns one T cell receptor beta chain sequence. The germline gives CDR1 KGHSH, CDR2 LQKENI. V shed 5 bases and J shed 7 bases, with 10 bases lying between them. This CDR3 has 12 residues. These data are taken from a study of blood T cell repertoires in COVID-19. Study summary: Both acute and convalescent COVID-19 samples were obtained from the United States, Italy and Spain.

The assay was immunoSEQ multiplex PCR, and TCRdb's table has in-frame clones only and misses some. This sample has 200,000 to 300,000 clones, with around 88% found just once. Sequences were obtained from peripheral blood. This TCR was sampled from an elderly man with acute or convalescent COVID-19. The chain links TRBV18 to TRBJ2-3; tentatively, D is TRBD1 (5 bases). CDR3 nucleotides: TGTGCCAGCTCAAACCAGGGCCATACGCAGTATTTT. Its protein is CASSNQGHTQYF.